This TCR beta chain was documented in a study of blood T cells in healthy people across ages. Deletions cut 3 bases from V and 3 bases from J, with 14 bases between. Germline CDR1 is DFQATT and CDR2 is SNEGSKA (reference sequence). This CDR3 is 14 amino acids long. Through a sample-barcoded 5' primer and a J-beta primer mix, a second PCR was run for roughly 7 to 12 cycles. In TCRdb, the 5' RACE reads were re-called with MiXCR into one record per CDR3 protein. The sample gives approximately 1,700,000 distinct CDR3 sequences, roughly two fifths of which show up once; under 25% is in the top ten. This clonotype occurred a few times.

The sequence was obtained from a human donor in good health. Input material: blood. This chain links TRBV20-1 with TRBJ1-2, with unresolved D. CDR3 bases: TGCAGTGCTAGCCCCCTACAACCTGACTATGGCTACACCTTC. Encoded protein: CSASPLQPDYGYTF.